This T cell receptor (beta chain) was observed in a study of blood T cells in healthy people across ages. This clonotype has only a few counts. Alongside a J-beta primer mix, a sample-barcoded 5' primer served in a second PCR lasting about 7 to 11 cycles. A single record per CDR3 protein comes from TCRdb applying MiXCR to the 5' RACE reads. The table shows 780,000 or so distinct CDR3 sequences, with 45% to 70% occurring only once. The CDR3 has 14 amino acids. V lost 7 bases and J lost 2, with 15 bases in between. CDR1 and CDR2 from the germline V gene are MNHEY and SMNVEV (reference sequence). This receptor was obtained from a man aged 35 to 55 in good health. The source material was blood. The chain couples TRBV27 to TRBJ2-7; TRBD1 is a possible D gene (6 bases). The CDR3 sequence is CASKFGKGAYEQYF. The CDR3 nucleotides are TGTGCCAGCAAATTCGGTAAGGGGGCCTACGAGCAGTACTTC.